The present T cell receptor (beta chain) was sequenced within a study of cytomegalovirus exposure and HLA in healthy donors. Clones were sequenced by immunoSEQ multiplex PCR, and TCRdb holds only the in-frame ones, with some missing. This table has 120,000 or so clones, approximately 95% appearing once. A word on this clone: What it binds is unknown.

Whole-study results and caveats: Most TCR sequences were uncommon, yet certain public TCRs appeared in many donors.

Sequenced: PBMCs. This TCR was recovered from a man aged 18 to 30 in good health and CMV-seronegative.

The CDR3 reads CASSLDPGQETQYF. CDR3 nucleotides: TGCGCCAGCAGCTTGGATCCGGGCCAAGAGACCCAGTACTTC. The chain combines TRBV5-1 with TRBJ2-5; D not resolved. The V gene's germline CDR1 is SGHRS and CDR2 YFSETQ. V was pared by 0 bases and J by 1 base, with 7 bases between. This CDR3 region has 14 residues. Full variable domain (outside the CDR3, taken from reference TRBV5-1 and TRBJ2-5): KAGVTQTPRYLIKTRGQQVTLSCSPISGHRSVSWYQQTPGQGLQFLFEYFSETQRNKGNFPGRFSGRQFSNSRSEMNVSTLELGDSALYLCASSLDPGQETQYFGPGTRLLVL.